A selection of T cell receptor beta chains follows, all from one sample in a study of T cell responses to AZD1222 COVID-19 vaccine. Generated by immunoSEQ multiplex PCR, the TCRdb table keeps only in-frame clones and is missing some. The sample has 120,000 to 150,000 clones; just over 90% are singletons. Sample: peripheral blood, taken 28 days after the second AZD1222 dose. The receptors originated from an adult who received the AZD1222 COVID-19 vaccine. CDR3s include the opening cysteine and the closing phenylalanine or tryptophan. D genes are given only for firm matches. Where a row states a size, it is once, few, many or the class of an expanded clone; other rows omit it.

J gene | clone size | V gene | D gene | CDR3 protein | CDR3 DNA
TRBJ1-2 | - | TRBV19 | TRBD1 | CASRQGAVPGGYTF | TGTGCCAGTAGACAGGGGGCCGTGCCCGGGGGCTACACCTTC
TRBJ2-1 | - | TRBV5-1 | TRBD1 | CASSSQPGTGGGEQFF | TGCGCCAGCAGCTCCCAACCCGGGACAGGGGGCGGTGAGCAGTTCTTC
TRBJ2-2 | - | TRBV9 | - | CASSPAEGGNTGELFF | TGTGCCAGCAGCCCTGCAGAGGGCGGAAACACCGGGGAGCTGTTTTTT
TRBJ1-2 | - | TRBV27 | TRBD1 | CASSLTGGHGYTF | TGTGCCAGCAGTCTGACAGGGGGCCATGGCTACACCTTC
TRBJ1-2 | - | TRBV29-1 | TRBD1 | CSVVGTGEVYGYTF | TGCAGCGTTGTCGGGACAGGGGAAGTCTATGGCTACACCTTC
TRBJ2-5 | - | TRBV5-1 | TRBD2 | CASSTSGAQETQYF | TGCGCCAGCAGCACTAGCGGGGCTCAAGAGACCCAGTACTTC
TRBJ1-2 | few | TRBV18 | - | CASSPGHLGAYTF | TGTGCCAGCTCACCGGGACACCTTGGTGCCTACACCTTC
TRBJ2-5 | - | TRBV6-1 | - | CASSEGEETQYF | TGTGCCAGCAGTGAGGGAGAGGAGACCCAGTACTTC
TRBJ2-3 | - | TRBV27 | - | CASSPQGRINTDTQYF | TGTGCCAGCAGTCCACAGGGTAGGATAAACACAGATACGCAGTATTTT
TRBJ2-1 | - | TRBV27 | TRBD1 | CASSLDRVSYNEQFF | TGTGCCAGCAGTCTTGACAGGGTTAGCTACAATGAGCAGTTCTTC
TRBJ2-7 | - | TRBV4-1 | TRBD2 | CASSHQGLAYEQYF | TGCGCCAGCAGCCACCAAGGACTAGCTTACGAGCAGTACTTC
TRBJ1-1 | - | TRBV11-2 | - | CASSLDLRGTNPEAFF | TGTGCCAGCAGCTTAGATCTGAGGGGGACGAACCCTGAAGCTTTCTTT
TRBJ2-2 | - | TRBV11-3 | - | CASSPGLVGLTGELFF | TGTGCCAGCAGCCCCGGTTTGGTGGGTTTAACCGGGGAGCTGTTTTTT
TRBJ1-4 | - | TRBV20-1 | TRBD1 | CSASRQGSIEKLFF | TGCAGTGCTAGTCGACAGGGTTCAATTGAAAAACTGTTTTTT
TRBJ2-1 | - | TRBV29-1 | - | CSVEDLGQVPFF | TGCAGCGTTGAAGATCTCGGGCAGGTTCCGTTCTTC
TRBJ1-6 | - | TRBV6-5 | - | CASRPDSGNSPLHF | TGTGCCAGCAGGCCCGATTCCGGTAATTCACCCCTCCACTTT
TRBJ1-4 | - | TRBV5-1 | - | CASSFGDKNEKLFF | TGCGCCAGCAGCTTCGGGGACAAGAATGAAAAACTGTTTTTT
TRBJ1-1 | - | TRBV11-2 | - | CASSPQSPASAFF | TGTGCCAGCAGCCCGCAATCCCCGGCTTCGGCTTTCTTT
TRBJ2-6 | - | TRBV18 | - | CASSPVAAGANVLTF | TGTGCCAGCTCACCCGTTGCGGCTGGGGCCAACGTCCTGACTTTC
TRBJ1-6 | - | TRBV5-1 | - | CASSLIRQGNSPLHF | TGCGCCAGCAGCTTGATTCGGCAGGGAAATTCACCCCTCCACTTT
TRBJ1-5 | - | TRBV6-6 | - | CASSYSRNQPQHF | TGTGCCAGCAGTTACTCCCGCAATCAGCCCCAGCATTTT
TRBJ2-6 | once | TRBV9 | - | CASSGPPVPSGANVLTF | TGTGCCAGCAGCGGCCCGCCGGTACCCTCTGGGGCCAACGTCCTGACTTTC
TRBJ2-3 | once | TRBV5-1 | TRBD1 | CASAGTGASTDTQYF | TGCGCCAGCGCCGGGACAGGGGCTAGCACAGATACGCAGTATTTT
TRBJ2-7 | once | TRBV14 | TRBD2 | CASALAGEFNEQYF | TGTGCCAGTGCGCTAGCGGGAGAGTTTAACGAGCAGTACTTC
TRBJ1-3 | - | TRBV9 | TRBD1 | CASSERARTGSGNTIYF | TGTGCCAGCAGCGAGAGAGCAAGGACAGGTTCTGGAAACACCATATATTTT
TRBJ1-3 | - | TRBV29-1 | TRBD1 | CSVTPDRVGNTIYF | TGCAGCGTCACCCCGGACAGGGTGGGAAACACCATATATTTT
TRBJ1-1 | - | TRBV25-1 | - | CASRSIGLNTEAFF | TGTGCCAGCAGGTCGATAGGGCTGAACACTGAAGCTTTCTTT
TRBJ2-3 | - | TRBV4-1 | TRBD2 | CASSPGRGPSTDTQYF | TGCGCCAGCAGCCCCGGGAGGGGTCCGAGCACAGATACGCAGTATTTT
TRBJ2-1 | - | TRBV12-1 | - | CASSTTGTSGYEQFF | TGTGCCAGCAGCACTACCGGGACCAGTGGCTATGAGCAGTTCTTC
TRBJ2-1 | - | TRBV2 | TRBD2 | CASSVSGRKFGEQFF | TGTGCCAGCAGCGTTAGCGGGAGGAAGTTCGGTGAGCAGTTCTTC
TRBJ2-5 | - | TRBV5-5 | - | CASNYSPETQYF | TGTGCCAGCAACTACAGCCCGGAGACCCAGTACTTC
TRBJ1-4 | few | TRBV5-1 | TRBD1 | CASSPGQGLGKLFF | TGCGCCAGCAGCCCCGGACAGGGGCTAGGAAAACTGTTTTTT
TRBJ1-2 | - | TRBV5-4 | TRBD1 | CASSSGQANYGYTF | TGTGCCAGCAGCTCGGGACAGGCGAACTATGGCTACACCTTC
TRBJ1-5 | - | TRBV2 | TRBD1 | CASSEGQGVQPQHF | TGTGCCAGCAGTGAGGGACAGGGGGTTCAGCCCCAGCATTTT
TRBJ1-5 | - | TRBV24-1 | - | CATSGDNQPQHF | TGTGCCACCAGTGGGGACAATCAGCCCCAGCATTTT
TRBJ2-7 | once | TRBV11-2 | TRBD2 | CASSSLASGFYEQYF | TGTGCCAGCAGCTCTCTCGCTAGCGGCTTCTACGAGCAGTACTTC
TRBJ2-1 | - | TRBV9 | - | CASSVEGNEQFF | TGTGCCAGCAGCGTAGAGGGCAATGAGCAGTTCTTC
TRBJ1-3 | - | TRBV7-9 | - | CASSLQGTGNTIYF | TGTGCCAGCAGCTTACAGGGGACTGGAAACACCATATATTTT
TRBJ1-5 | - | TRBV9 | TRBD1 | CASSAGGQGGQPQHF | TGTGCCAGCAGCGCTGGGGGACAGGGAGGTCAGCCCCAGCATTTT
TRBJ1-1 | once | TRBV30 | - | CAWSGGKNPRNTEAFF | TGTGCCTGGAGTGGAGGCAAAAACCCACGGAACACTGAAGCTTTCTTT
TRBJ1-4 | - | TRBV30 | - | CAWSHPGQQGTNEKLFF | TGTGCCTGGAGTCATCCGGGACAACAAGGAACTAATGAAAAACTGTTTTTT
TRBJ2-2 | - | TRBV12-3/TRBV12-4 | - | CASSLGTGELFF | TGTGCCAGCAGTTTGGGCACCGGGGAGCTGTTTTTT
TRBJ1-1 | - | TRBV7-9 | - | CASSSHQENTEAFF | TGTGCCAGCAGCTCCCACCAGGAGAACACTGAAGCTTTCTTT
TRBJ2-7 | - | TRBV7-9 | TRBD2 | CASSYGAGGPYEQYF | TGTGCCAGCAGCTATGGGGCGGGAGGGCCTTACGAGCAGTACTTC
TRBJ1-2 | - | TRBV6-1 | - | CASSELRSYGYTF | TGTGCCAGCAGTGAGCTCAGGAGCTATGGCTACACCTTC
TRBJ2-7 | once | TRBV7-2 | TRBD2 | CASSSKREGSYEQYF | TGTGCCAGCAGCTCTAAGCGGGAGGGTTCCTACGAGCAGTACTTC
TRBJ1-2 | - | TRBV7-9 | - | CASSYSPGYGYTF | TGTGCCAGCAGCTATTCTCCGGGATATGGCTACACCTTC
TRBJ1-5 | - | TRBV7-9 | - | CASQRDGEGNQPQHF | TGTGCCAGCCAGAGGGATGGGGAGGGCAATCAGCCCCAGCATTTT
TRBJ1-5 | - | TRBV6-1 | - | CASSESPGALYQPQHF | TGTGCCAGCAGTGAAAGCCCAGGAGCACTATATCAGCCCCAGCATTTT